This T cell receptor (beta chain) was sequenced for a study of blood T cell repertoires in COVID-19. Germline CDR1 is SGDLS and CDR2 is YYNGEE. The V and J ends lost 3 bases and 1 base, in that order; junction bases with no gene match: 2. The CDR3 runs 15 residues. Repertoires were generated with immunoSEQ multiplex PCR, while TCRdb's copy carries only in-frame clones and drops some. This sample carries tens of thousands of clones, about 85% of them seen once, and the ten largest clones take roughly 10%. This clone was counted between two and nine times. V usage is TRBV9 and J usage is TRBJ2-3; the match to TRBD2 covers 10 bases. The sample comprised peripheral blood. This receptor was obtained from a human donor in a cohort sampled during active COVID-19. The DNA for the CDR3 is TGTGCCAGCAGCGGCGGGACTAGCGGCACAGATACGCAGTATTTT. Translating it yields CASSGGTSGTDTQYF.